This T cell receptor beta chain is drawn from a study of memory CD4+ T cells and cytomegalovirus serostatus. As concerns this clone: Its specificity is not known.

The sort gate was single viable CD3+CD4+CD8-CD45RO+ cells for memory CD4+ T cells. Study observations and caveats: Each of 55 to 80 CMV-associated TCRbeta sequences occurred in one to five individuals. Repertoires predicted CMV serostatus with median bootstrapped AUC of approximately 0.94.

The table came from immunoSEQ multiplex PCR; TCRdb's copy has only in-frame clones and leaves some out. The table lists some 52,000 clones, approximately 82% of them singletons, with roughly 2% in the top ten. This CDR3 has 16 residues. Between the trimmed V and J ends, which lost 0 bases and 5 bases, there was a span of 17 bases. Germline V gene lookup returns CDR1 KGHSH and CDR2 LQKENI. Sequenced sample: memory CD4+ T cells from blood. This chain connects TRBV18 to TRBJ2-7; D tentatively fits TRBD1 or TRBD2 (6 bases each). This TCR was recovered from an adult in good health and CMV-seropositive. The CDR3 here is CASSPPVLGGLHEQYF. The CDR3 DNA reads TGTGCCAGCTCACCACCTGTCTTAGGGGGGCTCCACGAGCAGTACTTC.